Following are 28 T cell receptor beta chains from one sample sequenced in a study of blood T cell repertoires in COVID-19. Using immunoSEQ multiplex PCR, the repertoire was profiled, and TCRdb retains in-frame clones only, with some absent. The data contain 200,000 to 250,000 clones, 80% to 90% of them singletons. The sample taken for sequencing was PBMCs or T cells enriched from blood (not recorded which). The receptors originated from a man aged 50 to 60 who had been exposed to COVID-19.

This clone was detected once. The V gene is TRBV28, the J gene TRBJ2-1; TRBD1 matches 9 bases. The length of the CDR3 is 17 residues. Germline trimming cut 6 bases from V and 2 bases from J; bases unmatched to any gene: 11. Germline V gene sequence: CDR1 MDHEN, CDR2 SYDVKM. The DNA of the CDR3 is TGTGCCAGCAGGTTCCCGGCGGGACAGGGCCCCTACAATGAGCAGTTCTTC. It codes for CASRFPAGQGPYNEQFF.

The chain is built from TRBV2 and TRBJ2-3; possibly TRBD2 for D (5 bases). Trimming removed 9 bases from V and 4 bases from J, with 8 bases in between. Germline assignment: CDR1 SNHLY and CDR2 FYNNEI. CDR3 length: 11 residues. The CDR3 region has the DNA TGTGCCAGTGGGAGCGCAGATACGCAGTATTTT. It yields the protein CASGSADTQYF.

The rearrangement uses TRBV10-3 and TRBJ2-2; 7 bases are a match to TRBD1. Germline V lookup: CDR1 ENHRY, CDR2 SYGVKD. J gave up 11 bases and V 7 bases, and 10 bases lay outside the gene matches. The CDR3 extends over 13 amino acids. DNA of the CDR3: TGTGCCATCAAAACAGGGGTCGAGCGCGAGCTGTTTTTT. It specifies CAIKTGVERELFF.

The chain combines TRBV19 with TRBJ2-5; 8 bases match TRBD1. V gave up 10 bases and J gave up 4 bases; unmatched junction bases: 11. CDR1 is LNHDA and CDR2 is SQIVND in the germline V gene (reference sequence). CDR3 length: 14 amino acids. The CDR3 loop is CATLDRGEGETQYF. Written as DNA, the CDR3 is TGTGCCACCTTAGACAGGGGAGAGGGAGAGACCCAGTACTTC.

V is TRBV29-1 and J is TRBJ2-5, with D unclear. This CDR3 comprises 13 residues. Germline CDR1 and CDR2: SQVTM and ANQGSEA. The V gene lost 1 base and the J gene lost 4 bases, with 10 bases spanning the gap. The CDR3 here is CSVEGGRGETQYF. The CDR3 DNA is TGCAGCGTTGAAGGCGGCAGAGGAGAGACCCAGTACTTC.

In the case of this clone: One end of the junction is discordant with germline, which a read error may explain. The rearrangement links TRBV7-9 to TRBJ2-3, with 10 bases matching TRBD2. This CDR3 region has 17 residues. Germline V gene lookup returns CDR1 SEHNR and CDR2 FQNEAQ (reference sequence). The CDR3 DNA reads TGTGCCACTTCGAGGGATCTAGCGGGGGAATCGAGATACGCAGTTGATTTT. Encoded protein: CATSRDLAGESRYAVDF.

The chain is built from TRBV28 and TRBJ1-2; 10 nucleotides align to TRBD1. V lost 1 base to trimming and J lost 6 bases; unmatched junction nucleotides: 11. Germline lookup yields CDR1 MDHEN and CDR2 SYDVKM. This CDR3 region has 17 residues. CDR3 in amino acids: CASSLFGQGVRVDGYTF. In nucleotides, the CDR3 is TGTGCCAGCAGTTTATTCGGACAGGGGGTAAGGGTTGATGGCTACACCTTC.

V is TRBV5-5 and J is TRBJ2-2; 8 positions agree with TRBD1. Germline loops: CDR1 SGHKS, CDR2 YYEKEE (reference sequence). The CDR3 spans 14 residues. V trimming: 5 bases; J trimming: 5 bases; junction bases outside the gene matches: 5. CDR3 residues: CASRDRVGTGELFF. As DNA, the CDR3 is TGTGCCAGCAGGGACAGGGTCGGTACCGGGGAGCTGTTTTTT.

The rearrangement links TRBV5-1 to TRBJ2-1, with 9 bases identical to TRBD2. This CDR3 has 17 amino acids. The germline gives CDR1 SGHRS, CDR2 YFSETQ. V trimming: 2 bases; J trimming: 0 bases; junction bases outside the gene matches: 6. CDR3 bases: TGCGCCAGCAGCTTCTTCAGCGGGGGGAGCTCCTACAATGAGCAGTTCTTC. Translated, it gives CASSFFSGGSSYNEQFF. The full variable domain, completed using reference TRBV5-1 and TRBJ2-1, is KAGVTQTPRYLIKTRGQQVTLSCSPISGHRSVSWYQQTPGQGLQFLFEYFSETQRNKGNFPGRFSGRQFSNSRSEMNVSTLELGDSALYLCASSFFSGGSSYNEQFFGPGTRLTVL.

The chain joins TRBV28 to TRBJ1-2; D not certain. Trimming left V 1 base short and J 4 bases short, with 7 bases between. This CDR3 is 13 amino acids long. Germline V gives CDR1 MDHEN, CDR2 SYDVKM. This CDR3 is CASSLSGRYGYTF. The CDR3 DNA reads TGTGCCAGCAGTTTATCTGGGCGCTATGGCTACACCTTC.

The chain employs TRBV5-4 and TRBJ2-3; TRBD2 agrees at 11 bases. The germline gives CDR1 SGHNT, CDR2 YYREEE (reference sequence). The CDR3 loop spans 17 amino acids. Trimming at V came to 6 bases and at J to 1 base, leaving 10 bases not matched to a gene. The chain's CDR3 is CASTPGLAAIRTDTQYF. In nucleotides, the CDR3 is TGTGCCAGCACCCCGGGACTAGCGGCCATTCGCACAGATACGCAGTATTTT.

This clone was detected a few times. This chain links TRBV5-5 with TRBJ2-1; tentatively, D is TRBD2 (6 bases). Germline assignment: CDR1 SGHKS and CDR2 YYEKEE (reference sequence). The length of the CDR3 is 18 residues. V was shortened by 1 base and J by 6 bases, with 23 bases between the two germline ends. The CDR3: CASSLIFSGTHLGNEQFF. DNA of the CDR3: TGTGCCAGCAGCTTGATTTTTAGTGGGACTCATCTGGGCAATGAGCAGTTCTTC.

This sequence joins TRBV2 and TRBJ1-2, with unresolved D. Germline V gene data show CDR1 as SNHLY and CDR2 as FYNNEI. The CDR3 consists of 13 residues. V was pared by 5 bases and J by 1 base, with 8 bases between. The CDR3 DNA is TGTGCCAGCAGTTCAGGCGATAACTATGGCTACACCTTC. Amino acids: CASSSGDNYGYTF.

V and J are TRBV24-1 and TRBJ2-3; 8 bases are shared with TRBD1. CDR1 is KGHDR and CDR2 is SFDVKD in the germline V gene. The CDR3 runs to 16 residues. The J segment lost 4 bases and the V segment lost 3 bases, leaving 8 bases of the junction unmatched. The CDR3 DNA reads TGTGCCACCAGTGATCGATCGGGACAGGTCGCAGATACGCAGTATTTT. Protein: CATSDRSGQVADTQYF.

The CDR3 nucleotides are TGTGCCAGCTCAGGAAACAGGGAGAAGACGAACACTGAAGCTTTCTTT. Protein: CASSGNREKTNTEAFF. This chain joins TRBV18 and TRBJ1-1, with D perhaps matching TRBD1 (6 bases). CDR1 is KGHSH and CDR2 is LQKENI in the germline V gene. Between the trimmed V and J ends, which lost 5 bases and 1 base, there was a span of 17 bases. The CDR3 is 16 residues long. The full variable domain, completed using reference TRBV18 and TRBJ1-1, is NAGVMQNPRHLVRRRGQEARLRCSPMKGHSHVYWYRQLPEEGLKFMVYLQKENIIDESGMPKERFSAEFPKEGPSILRIQQVVRGDSAAYFCASSGNREKTNTEAFFGQGTRLTVV.

The chain carries TRBV28 and TRBJ1-1; 9 nucleotides match TRBD1. With 6 bases clipped from V and 4 bases from J, the junction kept 9 bases outside the gene matches. The CDR3 is 15 residues long. Per the germline V gene, CDR1 is MDHEN and CDR2 is SYDVKM. CDR3 in DNA: TGTGCCAGCAGCTCCCCGGACAGGGGCCCCACTGAAGCTTTCTTT. Its translation is CASSSPDRGPTEAFF.

The chain links TRBV3-1 (or the pseudogene TRBV3-2) to TRBJ2-3, with TRBD1 matching 9 bases. The junction had 8 bases not matched to a gene; V was cut back by 3 bases and J by 7 bases. The length of the CDR3 is 15 residues. CDR1 and CDR2 (germline): LGHDT, YNNKEL (reference sequence). For the CDR3, the DNA is TGTGCCAGCAGCCATAGGACAGGGGCACCGAATACGCAGTATTTT. Amino acids: CASSHRTGAPNTQYF.

V is TRBV5-6 and J is TRBJ1-1; 7 positions match TRBD1. The germline CDR1 and CDR2 sequences are SGHDT and YYEEEE. There are 15 residues in the CDR3. With V trimmed by 3 bases and J by 2 bases, 7 bases remained unmatched. The CDR3 loop is CASSYPTGLNTEAFF. The CDR3 coding sequence is TGTGCCAGCAGCTACCCGACAGGGCTAAACACTGAAGCTTTCTTT. The entire variable domain, with the rest obtained from reference TRBV5-6 and TRBJ1-1, is as follows: DAGVTQSPTHLIKTRGQQVTLRCSPKSGHDTVSWYQQALGQGPQFIFQYYEEEERQRGNFPDRFSGHQFPNYSSELNVNALLLGDSALYLCASSYPTGLNTEAFFGQGTRLTVV.

The chain combines TRBV28 with TRBJ1-2; D is undetermined. The V end was cut by 7 bases, the J end by 7 bases, with 16 bases between. Germline V gene lookup returns CDR1 MDHEN and CDR2 SYDVKM. This CDR3 has 13 amino acids. CDR3 amino acids: CASIRSQLGGYTF. The CDR3 DNA reads as TGTGCCAGCATCAGGTCTCAATTAGGTGGCTACACCTTC.

CDR3: CASNPRTAGNTEAFF. DNA of the CDR3: TGTGCCAGCAACCCGAGGACAGCTGGGAACACTGAAGCTTTCTTT. This chain connects TRBV6-5 to TRBJ1-1, with TRBD1 as a possible D gene (6 bases). The CDR3 runs 15 residues. V lost 7 bases, J lost 1 base, and 16 bases lay in between. Germline V CDR1 and CDR2: MNHEY, SVGAGI.

The chain employs TRBV18 and TRBJ2-2; 8 bases match TRBD1. The CDR3 totals 16 residues. The germline CDR1 and CDR2 sequences are KGHSH and LQKENI. V lost 0 bases to trimming and J lost 6 bases; unmatched junction nucleotides: 6. DNA for the CDR3: TGTGCCAGCTCACCACCTTTGACAGGGGACGCCGGGGAGCTGTTTTTT. This gives the protein CASSPPLTGDAGELFF.

J is TRBJ2-7 and V is TRBV6-1; the match to TRBD2 covers 11 bases. The CDR3 loop spans 14 amino acids. Germline assignment: CDR1 MNHNS and CDR2 SASEGT. Trimming cost V 4 bases and J 2 bases; bases outside gene matches: 1. The CDR3 sequence: CASSASGGTYEQYF. Here the CDR3 DNA reads TGTGCCAGCAGTGCTAGCGGGGGGACCTACGAGCAGTACTTC.

This rearrangement joins TRBV29-1 to TRBJ1-4; D unresolved. Germline CDR1 SQVTM, CDR2 ANQGSEA. This CDR3 is built from 14 residues. V was pared by 6 bases and J by 5 bases, with 16 bases between. The CDR3 coding sequence is TGCAGCGTGGAAATAGGCTCGGGGAATGAAAAACTGTTTTTT. Residues: CSVEIGSGNEKLFF.

V and J are TRBV9 and TRBJ2-5; D may be TRBD1 (6 bases). The germline V gene encodes CDR1 SGDLS and CDR2 YYNGEE. The CDR3 loop spans 15 amino acids. The V end lost 4 bases, the J end lost 5 bases, and 18 bases lay between the germline ends. CDR3 protein: CASSPRDNTGETQYF. The DNA of the CDR3 is TGTGCCAGCAGCCCACGGGACAATACAGGGGAGACCCAGTACTTC.

The chain joins TRBV9 to TRBJ2-2, with D possibly matching TRBD1 (6 bases). There are 14 residues in the CDR3. CDR1 and CDR2 (germline): SGDLS, YYNGEE. Trimming pared 4 bases from V and 5 bases from J, leaving 12 bases between. The CDR3 DNA is TGTGCCAGCAGCCCCTGGACAGCAACCGGGGAGCTGTTTTTT. Translated: CASSPWTATGELFF.

The chain uses TRBV6-6 and TRBJ1-5; D might be TRBD1 (5 bases). Germline CDR1 and CDR2: MNHNY and SVGAGI (reference sequence). The CDR3 loop spans 15 amino acids. The V and J ends lost 5 bases and 5 bases respectively, with 16 bases between them. The DNA of the CDR3 is TGTGCCAGCAGTGCTGGGATTGGAGGGGATCAGCCCCAGCATTTT. Protein: CASSAGIGGDQPQHF.

This chain connects TRBV29-1 to TRBJ2-7; tentatively, D is TRBD1 (5 bases). CDR3 length: 12 residues. V was shortened by 4 bases and J by 3 bases, with 10 bases between the two germline ends. Germline CDR1 is SQVTM and CDR2 is ANQGSEA. The CDR3 DNA is TGCAGCGTTGGACAGATAGGCTACGAGCAGTACTTC. It codes for CSVGQIGYEQYF.

The rearrangement joins TRBV6-5 to TRBJ1-2; 10 nucleotides align to TRBD1. Germline CDR1 is MNHEY and CDR2 is SVGAGI. The V and J ends lost 8 bases and 8 bases, in that order; junction bases with no gene match: 11. The CDR3 is 14 amino acids. The CDR3 DNA follows: TGTGCCAGCGGGGCACCGGGACAGGGGAGAGGCTACACCTTC. Translation gives CASGAPGQGRGYTF.